This T cell receptor (beta chain) emerged from a study of cytomegalovirus exposure and HLA in healthy donors. Trimming pared 7 bases from V and 4 bases from J, leaving 14 bases between. The CDR3 is made up of 13 amino acids. Germline CDR1 reads SGHTA; CDR2 reads FQGNSA. PCR was performed using 60 Vbeta and 13 Jbeta primers. TCRdb keeps only in-frame clones here, not all; method: immunoSEQ multiplex PCR. The sample holds 100,000 to 120,000 clones, over 65% seen once. This chain joins TRBV7-2 and TRBJ2-7; a possible D gene is TRBD2 (6 bases). This TCR was recovered from a man aged 25-45 years in good health and CMV-seropositive. Sequenced material: PBMCs. CDR3 residues: CASTSGGIYEQYF. CDR3 sequence (DNA): TGTGCCAGCACCTCTGGGGGGATATACGAGCAGTACTTC.